This T cell receptor beta chain was captured by sequencing in a study of graft-versus-host responses after intestinal transplantation. As for the study in general: Recipients underwent multivisceral, liver-intestinal, or isolated intestinal transplants. Study observations and caveats: GvH clonotypes were identified within recipient marrow, with a subset emerging first in ileum or blood.

The protocol was immunoSEQ multiplex PCR, while the TCRdb copy is restricted to in-frame clones and leaves out a portion. The sample includes 15,000 to 17,000 clones, roughly 35% seen only once; the top ten take roughly 3.7%. This CDR3 is 13 amino acids long. CDR1 is MNHEY, CDR2 SMNVEV, per germline (reference sequence). J gave up 6 bases and V 6 bases, and 1 base lay outside the gene matches. The chain employs TRBV27 and TRBJ2-1; 11 bases agree with TRBD2. The sequencing here drew on alloreactive CD4+ T cells from a mixed lymphocyte reaction culture, taken before intestinal transplant. The sample's subset: CFSE-low proliferating T cells sorted from roughly six-day pre-transplant mixed lymphocyte reaction (GvH or HvG direction). The clonotype comes from a human patient who received an intestinal transplant. CDR3 bases: TGTGCCAGCAGGCTAGCGGGGGGCAATGAGCAGTTCTTC. This sequence encodes CASRLAGGNEQFF.